These 11 T cell receptor beta chains share one sample of origin, sequenced in a study of T cell responses to AZD1222 COVID-19 vaccine. Using immunoSEQ multiplex PCR, the repertoire was profiled, and TCRdb retains in-frame clones only, with some absent. The table includes some 89,000 clones, 70% to 90% detected once. The specimen was peripheral blood, collected on day 0 of MenACWY control vaccination. The origin of the receptors is an adult in good health.

This clone was seen a single time. J is TRBJ1-2 and V is TRBV28, with D tentatively TRBD1 (5 bases). The CDR3 runs 11 residues. The germline gives CDR1 MDHEN, CDR2 SYDVKM. The ends were cut back, 6 bases at V and 8 bases at J, with 10 bases in the middle. Written as DNA, the CDR3 is TGTGCCAGCAGACAAGGGGTCGGCTACACCTTC. Its protein product is CASRQGVGYTF.

This clone was seen more than once but under ten times. The V call is TRBV25-1, the J call TRBJ2-2; D is unclear. V was trimmed by 5 bases and J by 5 bases, leaving 6 bases between them. Per germline, CDR1 MGHDK and CDR2 SYGVNS. The CDR3 has 12 amino acids. The CDR3 reads CASSPRTGELFF. The CDR3 bases are TGTGCCAGCAGTCCCCGGACCGGGGAGCTGTTTTTT.

The rearrangement uses TRBV3-1 (or the pseudogene TRBV3-2) and TRBJ1-6; 7 bases fit TRBD1. The ends lost 4 bases at V and 9 bases at J; junction bases unmatched: 12. Per the germline V gene, CDR1 is LGHDT and CDR2 is YNNKEL (reference sequence). The CDR3 has 16 amino acids. The CDR3 DNA reads TGTGCCAGCAGCCCCATGGGGGCGCAGGGGGTTTCACCCCTCCACTTT. Its protein product is CASSPMGAQGVSPLHF.

This clone has a single count. The rearrangement uses TRBV28 and TRBJ2-1; the match to TRBD2 covers 9 bases. Germline values: CDR1 MDHEN, CDR2 SYDVKM. With 3 bases clipped from V and 6 bases from J, the junction kept 6 bases outside the gene matches. The CDR3 consists of 15 residues. CDR3 DNA sequence: TGTGCCAGCAGTTTGCGGCGGGAGGGCTTCAATGAGCAGTTCTTC. Translating gives CASSLRREGFNEQFF.

This clone was counted once. This chain links TRBV5-6 with TRBJ2-7; 14 positions match TRBD2. Germline CDR1 is SGHDT and CDR2 is YYEEEE. Trimming cost V 4 bases and J 4 bases; bases outside gene matches: 10. The CDR3 runs to 17 residues. In DNA, the CDR3 is TGTGCCAGCAGCACCGGGACTAGCGGGAGTGGTTGGTACGAGCAGTACTTC. Residues: CASSTGTSGSGWYEQYF. The full variable domain, rest sourced from reference TRBV5-6 and TRBJ2-7, is DAGVTQSPTHLIKTRGQQVTLRCSPKSGHDTVSWYQQALGQGPQFIFQYYEEEERQRGNFPDRFSGHQFPNYSSELNVNALLLGDSALYLCASSTGTSGSGWYEQYFGPGTRLTVT.

This sequence joins TRBV4-2 and TRBJ2-5; 12 bases are a match to TRBD2. Per germline, CDR1 LGHNA and CDR2 YNFKEQ. The CDR3 runs 16 residues. Losses at the gene ends were 4 bases for V and 9 bases for J; bases not matched to a gene: 12. CDR3 residues: CASSPHPTSGGQPQYF. The CDR3 nucleotides are TGTGCCAGCAGCCCTCATCCGACTAGCGGGGGTCAACCCCAGTACTTC.

V is TRBV5-4 and J is TRBJ2-2, with D possibly being TRBD2 (6 bases). The CDR3 runs 17 residues. Germline V lookup: CDR1 SGHNT, CDR2 YYREEE (reference sequence). Trimming left V 0 bases short and J 0 bases short, with 12 bases between. The CDR3 sequence: CASSLGPLASNTGELFF. The CDR3 DNA is TGTGCCAGCAGCTTGGGGCCCCTAGCGTCGAACACCGGGGAGCTGTTTTTT.

The chain combines TRBV24-1 with TRBJ2-2, with 7 bases that match TRBD2. This CDR3 has 17 residues. Germline loops: CDR1 KGHDR, CDR2 SFDVKD. The ends lost 0 bases at V and 5 bases at J; junction bases unmatched: 8. CDR3 sequence: CATSDLLTGGETGELFF. CDR3 in DNA: TGTGCCACCAGTGATTTGCTAACTGGGGGGGAGACCGGGGAGCTGTTTTTT.

The chain joins TRBV27 to TRBJ2-1, with D uncertain. The CDR3 consists of 15 residues. CDR1 and CDR2 (germline): MNHEY, SMNVEV (reference sequence). With 1 base removed from V and 5 bases from J, the gap between germline ends came to 12 bases. The CDR3 sequence is CASSLLPPTNNEQFF. The CDR3 DNA sequence: TGTGCCAGCAGTTTATTACCGCCGACCAACAATGAGCAGTTCTTC.

The chain carries TRBV29-1 and TRBJ2-3, with D possibly being TRBD2 (5 bases). V shed 8 bases and J shed 6 bases, with 24 bases lying between them. The CDR3 sequence is 15 residues long. Germline lookup yields CDR1 SQVTM and CDR2 ANQGSEA. CDR3 sequence: CSLTLPRTSADTQYF. The CDR3 DNA sequence: TGCAGCCTCACCCTGCCGCGGACTTCCGCGGATACGCAGTATTTT.

This chain links TRBV3-1 (or the pseudogene TRBV3-2) with TRBJ2-1; 15 nucleotides line up with TRBD2. Looked up from germline, CDR1 is LGHDT and CDR2 is YNNKEL (reference sequence). V lost 5 bases and J lost 6; bases outside the gene matches: 2. The CDR3 spans 15 residues. This CDR3 is CASSGTSGRFNEQFF. CDR3 coding DNA: TGTGCCAGCAGCGGGACTAGCGGGAGGTTCAATGAGCAGTTCTTC.